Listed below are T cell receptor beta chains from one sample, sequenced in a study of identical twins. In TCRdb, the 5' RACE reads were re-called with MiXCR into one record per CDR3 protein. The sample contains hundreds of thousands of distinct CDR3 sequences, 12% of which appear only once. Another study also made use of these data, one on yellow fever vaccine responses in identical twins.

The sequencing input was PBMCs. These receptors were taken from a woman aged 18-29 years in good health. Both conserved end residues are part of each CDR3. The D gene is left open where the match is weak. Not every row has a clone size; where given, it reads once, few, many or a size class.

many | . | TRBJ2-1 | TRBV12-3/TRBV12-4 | TGTGCCAGCAGCGGGCGGCTAGCGAACAATGAGCAGTTCTTC | CASSGRLANNEQFF
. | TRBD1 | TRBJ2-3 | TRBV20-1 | TGCAGTGCCCGGGACAGGGAAACAGATACGCAGTATTTT | CSARDRETDTQYF
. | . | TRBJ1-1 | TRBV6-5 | TGTGCCAGCAGTTACGGAGTGGGGCTGGGCACTGAAGCTTTCTTT | CASSYGVGLGTEAFF
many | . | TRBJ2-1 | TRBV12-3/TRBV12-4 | TGTGCCAGCAGTTTACCCCCCGGGCAGGGCTCCTACAATGAGCAGTTCTTC | CASSLPPGQGSYNEQFF
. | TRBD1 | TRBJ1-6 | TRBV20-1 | TGCAGTGCTAGAGAGGGACAGTATAATTCACCCCTCCACTTT | CSAREGQYNSPLHF
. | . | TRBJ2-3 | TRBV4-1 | TGCGCCAGCAGCCGGCTAGAGGGCGCGAGCACAGATACGCAGTATTTT | CASSRLEGASTDTQYF
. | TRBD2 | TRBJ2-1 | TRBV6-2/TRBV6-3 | TGTGCCAGCGTCCGGACTAGCGGGATCTCCTACAATGAGCAGTTCTTC | CASVRTSGISYNEQFF
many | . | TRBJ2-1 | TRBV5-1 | TGCGCCAGCAGCCCGCCCGGGTCAGGGTACAATGAGCAGTTCTTC | CASSPPGSGYNEQFF
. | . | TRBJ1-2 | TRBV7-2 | TGTGCCAGCAGTACCAGACAGTTTACTAACTATGGCTACACCTTC | CASSTRQFTNYGYTF
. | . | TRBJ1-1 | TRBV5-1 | TGCGCCAGCAGCTTGTTGGCAGGTGAAGCTTTCTTT | CASSLLAGEAFF
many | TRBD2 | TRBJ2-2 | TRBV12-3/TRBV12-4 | TGTGCCAGCAGTGCCCGTCGGACTAGCGCCGGGGAGCTGTTTTTT | CASSARRTSAGELFF
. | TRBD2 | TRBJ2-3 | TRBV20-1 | TGCAGTGCTAGGTCGCTCCACATCCGGACTAGCGGCGATTCCACAGATACGCAGTATTTT | CSARSLHIRTSGDSTDTQYF